The 29 T cell receptor beta chains given below trace back to one sample, sequenced in a study of radiation and T cells in renal cell carcinoma. Here immunoSEQ multiplex PCR was the method, and the copy in TCRdb shows in-frame clones only, minus some. The table lists tens of thousands of clones, around three quarters of them singletons, with roughly 7.4% in the top ten. Time point denoted: blood 2 weeks post-SBRT. Treatment meaning: 15 Gy SBRT to primary tumor, nephrectomy 4 weeks later. Sequenced here: blood, sampled from a patient whose treatment included radiotherapy and nephrectomy. Receptor source: a man in his sixties with renal cell carcinoma.

In DNA, the CDR3 is TGTGCCAGCTCTCGCGAGGGGGCCTTCTACGAGCAGTACTTC. Translating gives CASSREGAFYEQYF. V gene TRBV18 combines with J gene TRBJ2-7, with TRBD1 identical over 7 bases. The CDR3 loop spans 14 amino acids. The germline V gene encodes CDR1 KGHSH and CDR2 LQKENI. The V gene end was trimmed by 6 bases and the J gene end by 3 bases; junction bases not matched to a gene: 8.

J is TRBJ1-4 and V is TRBV5-1; TRBD1 might be the D (5 bases). CDR3 size: 15 residues. The germline V and J ends were trimmed by 4 bases and 4 bases, with 14 bases remaining between them. In germline, CDR1 is SGHRS, CDR2 YFSETQ. CDR3 nucleotides: TGCGCCAGCAGCACCACCGGGGCGGTTAATGAAAAACTGTTTTTT. This gives the protein CASSTTGAVNEKLFF.

This clone was seen a single time. The chain employs TRBV27 and TRBJ2-1; 10 positions agree with TRBD2. This CDR3 contains 16 residues. Per the germline V gene, CDR1 is MNHEY and CDR2 is SMNVEV (reference sequence). The ends lost 5 bases at V and 10 bases at J; junction bases unmatched: 14. The CDR3 region has the DNA TGTGCCAGCAGTCCGCCGAGCGGGAGGGTGTTGAGAGAGCAGTTCTTC. Residues: CASSPPSGRVLREQFF.

This rearrangement joins TRBV4-3 to TRBJ2-1; 14 nucleotides line up with TRBD2. Germline loops: CDR1 LGHNA, CDR2 YSLEER. The CDR3 loop spans 15 amino acids. Trimming cost V 4 bases and J 8 bases; bases outside gene matches: 4. For the CDR3, the DNA is TGCGCCAGCAGCCTGACTAGCGGGGGGGCCGATGAGCAGTTCTTC. Translation gives CASSLTSGGADEQFF.

The chain combines TRBV7-2 with TRBJ1-1; D possibly corresponds to TRBD1 (5 bases). The germline V and J ends were trimmed by 5 bases and 0 bases, with 19 bases remaining between them. The CDR3 has 17 residues. Germline V lookup: CDR1 SGHTA, CDR2 FQGNSA. The CDR3 bases are TGTGCCAGCAGCCCCCCGGGGGTGGCAGGACTGAACACTGAAGCTTTCTTT. It codes for CASSPPGVAGLNTEAFF.

This clone has just a few counts. This rearrangement joins TRBV11-2 to TRBJ2-1; D ambiguous. CDR1 and CDR2 (germline): SGHAT, FQNNGV. There are 11 residues in the CDR3. V was shortened by 2 bases and J by 9 bases, with 5 bases between the two germline ends. The CDR3 DNA reads as TGTGCCAGCAGCTTATCGATTGAGCAGTTCTTC. This translates into CASSLSIEQFF. The variable domain in full, with the rest retrieved from reference TRBV11-2 and TRBJ2-1, is EAGVAQSPRYKIIEKRQSVAFWCNPISGHATLYWYQQILGQGPKLLIQFQNNGVVDDSQLPKDRFSAERLKGVDSTLKIQPAKLEDSAVYLCASSLSIEQFFGPGTRLTVL.

This clone was seen only once. The J gene is TRBJ2-2, the V gene TRBV11-2; the D gene is possibly TRBD1 (6 bases). The CDR3 is 14 residues long. Germline CDR1 SGHAT, CDR2 FQNNGV. The V end was cut by 5 bases, the J end by 9 bases, with 16 bases between. The CDR3 DNA reads as TGTGCCAGCAGCGACTACAGGGTTGGTTGGGAGCTGTTTTTT. This encodes CASSDYRVGWELFF.

Details on this clone: At one end the junction does not follow the germline gene, possibly because of a read error. This CDR3 is CASSLEADVLTF. Here the CDR3 DNA reads TGCGCCAGCAGCTTGGAGGCCGACGTCCTGACTTTC. The chain carries TRBV5-1 and TRBJ2-6; D is unresolved. Germline CDR1 reads SGHRS; CDR2 reads YFSETQ. The CDR3 runs to 12 residues.

This chain joins TRBV30 and TRBJ1-5, with D possibly matching TRBD1 (5 bases). The CDR3 is 13 amino acids. CDR1 GTSNPN and CDR2 SVGIG come from the germline V gene (reference sequence). Trimming left V 2 bases short and J 5 bases short, with 10 bases between. This CDR3 reads CAWSTGEYQPQHF. CDR3 nucleotide sequence: TGTGCCTGGAGTACGGGGGAATATCAGCCCCAGCATTTT.

The CDR3 coding sequence is TGTGCTAGTGGCTACAGCTATAGCAATCAGCCCCAGCATTTT. Translated: CASGYSYSNQPQHF. V gene TRBV12-5 combines with J gene TRBJ1-5; D not certain. The CDR3 contains 14 residues. From germline, CDR1 is LGHNT and CDR2 FRNRAP. V lost 6 bases, J lost 0 bases, and 9 bases lay in between.

The rearrangement joins TRBV13 to TRBJ2-2, with D perhaps TRBD1 (6 bases). The CDR3 runs 18 residues. Germline lookup yields CDR1 PRHDT and CDR2 FYEKMQ (reference sequence). Trimming took off 4 bases at V and 4 bases at J, with 22 bases between the two ends. CDR3 nucleotide sequence: TGTGCCAGCAGCTACCAACCACGGACAGCTATGGGCACCGGGGAGCTGTTTTTT. It yields the protein CASSYQPRTAMGTGELFF.

This clone was counted a few times. V gene TRBV30 combines with J gene TRBJ1-3; D gene ambiguous. CDR1 is GTSNPN and CDR2 is SVGIG in the germline V gene (reference sequence). The CDR3 runs to 13 residues. The V gene lost 3 bases and the J gene lost 7 bases, with 13 bases spanning the gap. The CDR3 reads CAWSAKFLNTIYF. DNA of the CDR3: TGTGCCTGGAGCGCGAAGTTCTTGAACACCATATATTTT.

CDR3 DNA sequence: TGTGCCAGCAGGCAGGGGCTTTCGCACAATGAGCAGTTCTTC. Protein product: CASRQGLSHNEQFF. This chain links TRBV6-7 with TRBJ2-1, with D possibly being TRBD1 (6 bases). TRBV6-7 belongs to the ORF category, with a function that is uncertain. The CDR3 is 14 residues long. Between the trimmed V and J ends, which lost 6 bases and 5 bases, there was a span of 14 bases.

This clone was seen more than once but under ten times. The chain joins TRBV19 to TRBJ1-1; D perhaps matches TRBD1 (5 bases). V was trimmed by 4 bases and J by 3 bases, leaving 12 bases between them. The V gene's germline CDR1 is LNHDA and CDR2 SQIVND (reference sequence). The CDR3 runs 14 residues. This CDR3 is CASSTRVGDTEAFF. DNA for the CDR3: TGTGCCAGTAGTACCAGGGTTGGGGACACTGAAGCTTTCTTT.

The chain couples TRBV12-5 to TRBJ2-3; D call uncertain. Germline lookup yields CDR1 LGHNT and CDR2 FRNRAP. V dropped 7 bases and J dropped 4 bases, with 12 bases sitting between them. This CDR3 contains 13 residues. The CDR3 sequence is CASAPRRADTQYF. The CDR3 nucleotides are TGTGCTAGTGCCCCTCGTAGGGCAGATACGCAGTATTTT.

V is TRBV28 and J is TRBJ1-1, with D unresolved. V lost 4 bases and J lost 7, with 10 bases in between. Germline V gene lookup returns CDR1 MDHEN and CDR2 SYDVKM. The length of the CDR3 is 12 residues. CDR3 DNA: TGTGCCAGCAGTTACAGCGAAGTTGAAGCTTTCTTT. As protein: CASSYSEVEAFF.

This sequence joins TRBV25-1 and TRBJ1-2; a possible D gene is TRBD1 (6 bases). The germline gives CDR1 MGHDK, CDR2 SYGVNS. V lost 6 bases to trimming and J lost 8 bases, with 16 bases between them. The CDR3 runs 13 residues. The chain's CDR3 is CASSPGDQGGYTF. CDR3 in DNA: TGTGCCAGCAGCCCGGGGGACCAGGGGGGCTACACCTTC.

The chain employs TRBV5-8 and TRBJ1-1; D not certain. V was trimmed by 0 bases and J by 2 bases, leaving 8 bases between them. The CDR3 sequence is 14 residues long. The germline V gene encodes CDR1 SGHTS and CDR2 YDEGEE. The CDR3 reads CASSLETANTEAFF. The DNA of the CDR3 is TGTGCCAGCAGCTTGGAGACTGCCAACACTGAAGCTTTCTTT.

In its sample, this clone ranks as medium-sized. This sequence joins TRBV4-3 and TRBJ2-1; D call uncertain. Germline CDR1 reads LGHNA; CDR2 reads YSLEER. The CDR3 has 15 amino acids. V lost 4 bases and J 1 base, leaving 11 bases between the germline ends. The CDR3 nucleotides read TGCGCCAGCAGCCTACGACCCGCTTCCTACAATGAGCAGTTCTTC. Translated: CASSLRPASYNEQFF.

This clone appeared once. The rearrangement joins TRBV19 to TRBJ1-2; D is unclear. This CDR3 is 12 amino acids long. The ends were cut back, 6 bases at V and 3 bases at J, with 8 bases in the middle. CDR1 is LNHDA, CDR2 SQIVND, per germline (reference sequence). The CDR3 loop reads CASRGGDYGYTF. In nucleotides, the CDR3 is TGTGCCAGTAGGGGCGGGGACTATGGCTACACCTTC. Looking up the rest from reference TRBV19 and TRBJ1-2 gives the full variable domain: DGGITQSPKYLFRKEGQNVTLSCEQNLNHDAMYWYRQDPGQGLRLIYYSQIVNDFQKGDIAEGYSVSREKKESFPLTVTSAQKNPTAFYLCASRGGDYGYTFGSGTRLTVV.

As to this clone: The same CDR3 can be traced to other DNA sequences in this sample. The rearrangement joins TRBV7-8 to TRBJ2-1; D is perhaps TRBD2 (5 bases). The V end lost 5 bases, the J end lost 10 bases, and 12 bases lay between the germline ends. Germline lookup yields CDR1 SGHVS and CDR2 FQNEAQ. This CDR3 has 12 amino acids. CDR3 loop: CASSPRGDEQFF. The CDR3 DNA follows: TGTGCCAGCAGCCCCCGGGGTGACGAGCAGTTCTTC.

The chain links TRBV2 to TRBJ1-4, with D uncertain. The CDR3 loop spans 13 amino acids. Trimming left V 6 bases short and J 10 bases short, with 15 bases between. Germline CDR1 reads SNHLY; CDR2 reads FYNNEI. The CDR3: CASRLTAMGKLFF. CDR3 DNA sequence: TGTGCCAGCAGACTGACCGCGATGGGAAAACTGTTTTTT.

This sequence joins TRBV19 and TRBJ1-4; D unresolved. The length of the CDR3 is 15 residues. V lost 8 bases to trimming and J lost 5 bases, with 18 bases between them. Germline V gene sequence: CDR1 LNHDA, CDR2 SQIVND (reference sequence). The CDR3 is CASRFFPTNNEKLFF. The CDR3 nucleotides are TGTGCCAGTCGCTTCTTCCCGACAAACAATGAAAAACTGTTTTTT.

The chain carries TRBV7-2 and TRBJ1-1, with 7 bases aligning to TRBD1. J lost 5 bases, V lost 5 bases, and 5 bases had no gene match. This CDR3 is built from 13 residues. Germline values: CDR1 SGHTA, CDR2 FQGNSA. DNA for the CDR3: TGTGCCAGCAGCACCACAGGGGATACTGAAGCTTTCTTT. Residues: CASSTTGDTEAFF.

This sequence joins TRBV4-1 and TRBJ2-3; the match to TRBD2 covers 12 bases. Trimming took 7 bases from V and 6 from J; bases not matched to a gene: 8. Germline V gene sequence: CDR1 MGHRA, CDR2 YSYEKL. The CDR3 has 15 residues. CDR3 in DNA: TGCGCCAGCACGCCTAGCGGGGGGGCTTGGGATACGCAGTATTTT. It is translated as CASTPSGGAWDTQYF.

This clone was seen more than once but under ten times. V is TRBV29-1 and J is TRBJ2-7; D might be TRBD1 or TRBD2, each matching 5 bases. CDR3 length: 13 amino acids. Germline values: CDR1 SQVTM, CDR2 ANQGSEA. V shed 6 bases and J shed 5 bases, with 17 bases lying between them. The CDR3 coding sequence is TGCAGCGTCGGAAGGGACCCCATAAACGAGCAGTACTTC. Translation: CSVGRDPINEQYF.

This clone was counted once. J is TRBJ2-5 and V is TRBV2; D is undetermined. V was cut by 3 bases and J by 0 bases, with 11 bases left in between. The CDR3 is made up of 15 amino acids. Per the germline V gene, CDR1 is SNHLY and CDR2 is FYNNEI. Here the CDR3 DNA reads TGTGCCAGCAGTGATCAAGGACGGAACCAAGAGACCCAGTACTTC. Its translation: CASSDQGRNQETQYF. Full variable domain (outside the CDR3, taken from reference TRBV2 and TRBJ2-5): EPEVTQTPSHQVTQMGQEVILRCVPISNHLYFYWYRQILGQKVEFLVSFYNNEISEKSEIFDDQFSVERPDGSNFTLKIRSTKLEDSAMYFCASSDQGRNQETQYFGPGTRLLVL.

The chain combines TRBV7-2 with TRBJ2-3; D is unresolved. V was cut by 5 bases and J by 2 bases, with 8 bases left in between. The CDR3 loop spans 13 amino acids. The germline gives CDR1 SGHTA, CDR2 FQGNSA. The CDR3 coding sequence is TGTGCCAGCAGCCTAGGTGACACAGATACGCAGTATTTT. Translated: CASSLGDTDTQYF.

V gene TRBV4-2 combines with J gene TRBJ1-4, with D unclear. Trimming left V 4 bases short and J 8 bases short, with 14 bases between. The CDR3 contains 14 residues. CDR1 and CDR2 from the germline V gene are LGHNA and YNFKEQ. The CDR3 DNA follows: TGTGCCAGCAGCCGTCTTAACGAAGGGGAAAAACTGTTTTTT. Translation gives CASSRLNEGEKLFF.